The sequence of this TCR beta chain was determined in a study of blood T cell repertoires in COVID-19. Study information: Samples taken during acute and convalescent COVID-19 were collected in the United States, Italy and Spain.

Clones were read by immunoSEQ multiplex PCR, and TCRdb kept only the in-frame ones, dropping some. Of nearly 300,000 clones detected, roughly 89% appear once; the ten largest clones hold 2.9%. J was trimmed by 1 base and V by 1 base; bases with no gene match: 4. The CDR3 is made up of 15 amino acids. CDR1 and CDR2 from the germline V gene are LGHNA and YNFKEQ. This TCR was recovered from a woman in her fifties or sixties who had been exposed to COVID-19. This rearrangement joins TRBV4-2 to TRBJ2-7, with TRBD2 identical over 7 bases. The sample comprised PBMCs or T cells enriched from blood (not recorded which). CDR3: CASSQVLAVSYEQYF. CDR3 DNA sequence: TGTGCCAGCAGCCAAGTCCTAGCGGTTTCCTACGAGCAGTACTTC.